These 12 T cell receptor beta chains share one sample of origin, sequenced in a study of radiotherapy plus CTLA-4 blockade in lung cancer. The repertoire was sequenced with immunoSEQ multiplex PCR; TCRdb's copy has only in-frame clones and lacks some. This sample has some 110,000 clones, with about 80% found just once. The starting material was peripheral blood, obtained from a patient treated with radiotherapy plus ipilimumab. The receptor source for this set is a human donor with non-small cell lung cancer that progressed on radiotherapy plus ipilimumab. Some clones in this sample may be carry-over from other donors' samples.

The chain joins TRBV7-9 to TRBJ1-2; 10 bases agree with TRBD1. V shed 5 bases and J 4 bases; nucleotides not matched to a gene: 10. Germline CDR1 SEHNR, CDR2 FQNEAQ (reference sequence). The CDR3 loop spans 16 amino acids. The CDR3, as DNA: TGTGCCAGCAGCCGGACAGGGGGGCCCAATGGCTATGGCTACACCTTC. Translated: CASSRTGGPNGYGYTF.

The V and J genes are TRBV11-2 and TRBJ2-5; TRBD1 matches at 7 bases. The V gene's germline CDR1 is SGHAT and CDR2 FQNNGV. CDR3 length equals 14 residues. J gave up 5 bases and V 1 base, and 4 bases lay outside the gene matches. The CDR3 region has the DNA TGTGCCAGCAGCTTAGGAGGGGGCGGGGAGACCCAGTACTTC. Translating it yields CASSLGGGGETQYF.

The rearrangement links TRBV29-1 to TRBJ1-3; 9 positions match TRBD1. Germline-derived CDR1 and CDR2 are SQVTM and ANQGSEA. The CDR3 is 13 amino acids. V trimming: 6 bases; J trimming: 7 bases; junction bases outside the gene matches: 7. CDR3 DNA sequence: TGCAGCGTCTCCGGGACAGGGAGGAACACCATATATTTT. Amino acids: CSVSGTGRNTIYF.

The chain uses TRBV19 and TRBJ2-7, with TRBD1 matching 7 bases. V lost 5 bases and J lost 6; bases outside the gene matches: 13. The CDR3 extends over 15 amino acids. Looked up from germline, CDR1 is LNHDA and CDR2 is SQIVND (reference sequence). The CDR3 region has the DNA TGTGCCAGTAGTCCCCGGACAGGATTCGTGTCCGAGCAGTACTTC. Amino acid sequence: CASSPRTGFVSEQYF.

The rearrangement links TRBV7-8 to TRBJ2-7; TRBD1 matches at 9 bases. Germline V gene data show CDR1 as SGHVS and CDR2 as FQNEAQ. The CDR3 runs to 16 residues. The V segment lost 1 base and the J segment 5 bases; nucleotides outside the gene matches: 9. CDR3 in amino acids: CASSLVPGQGPNEQYF. CDR3 in DNA: TGTGCCAGCAGCTTAGTTCCGGGACAGGGTCCCAACGAGCAGTACTTC.

This sequence joins TRBV5-4 and TRBJ2-7; 10 bases are shared with TRBD1. V lost 3 bases and J lost 5; bases outside the gene matches: 5. CDR3 length: 14 residues. Germline lookup yields CDR1 SGHNT and CDR2 YYREEE (reference sequence). The chain's CDR3 is CASSWDRGSHEQYF. The CDR3 region has the DNA TGTGCCAGCAGCTGGGACAGGGGAAGCCACGAGCAGTACTTC.

Concerning this clone: The missing conserved phenylalanine or tryptophan at the end of this CDR3 makes a read error likely. The V gene is TRBV7-2, the J gene TRBJ1-2, with D perhaps matching TRBD1 (5 bases). Between the trimmed V and J ends, which lost 5 bases and 4 bases, there was a span of 20 bases. CDR1 and CDR2 from the germline V gene are SGHTA and FQGNSA. This CDR3 comprises 16 residues. CDR3 nucleotide sequence: TGTGCCAGCAGCCCCCTCGTGGGCCTCGGGGGCTATGGCTACACCCTC. Amino acid sequence: CASSPLVGLGGYGYTL.

This chain links TRBV6-5 with TRBJ2-7, with 10 bases lining up with TRBD1. The CDR3 loop spans 14 amino acids. Germline CDR1 MNHEY, CDR2 SVGAGI. The trim removed 6 bases at V and 0 bases at J, leaving 2 bases unmatched. The CDR3 here is CASSRTGGSYEQYF. CDR3 nucleotides: TGTGCCAGCAGCAGGACAGGGGGCTCCTACGAGCAGTACTTC.

This chain uses TRBV5-4 with TRBJ1-1, with D uncertain. The CDR3 has 13 residues. Germline CDR1 is SGHNT and CDR2 is YYREEE (reference sequence). V was clipped by 0 bases and J by 2 bases, with 5 bases between them. The CDR3 coding sequence is TGTGCCAGCAGCTTGGACCGCAACACTGAAGCTTTCTTT. Encoded protein: CASSLDRNTEAFF. Complete variable domain (other parts from reference TRBV5-4 and TRBJ1-1): ETGVTQSPTHLIKTRGQQVTLRCSSQSGHNTVSWYQQALGQGPQFIFQYYREEENGRGNFPPRFSGLQFPNYSSELNVNALELDDSALYLCASSLDRNTEAFFGQGTRLTVV.

The rearrangement joins TRBV11-1 to TRBJ2-2, with 9 bases lining up with TRBD1. Germline CDR1 and CDR2: SGHAT and FQDESV (reference sequence). Germline trimming cut 7 bases from V and 4 bases from J; bases unmatched to any gene: 10. This CDR3 region has 16 residues. Here the CDR3 reads CASTRSTGGSTGELFF. DNA of the CDR3: TGTGCCAGCACTCGATCGACAGGGGGGAGCACCGGGGAGCTGTTTTTT.

The chain employs TRBV14 and TRBJ2-7; 9 bases are shared with TRBD1. CDR1 SGHDN and CDR2 FVKESK come from the germline V gene. This CDR3 has 18 residues. The V segment lost 6 bases and the J segment 0 bases; nucleotides outside the gene matches: 15. This chain's CDR3 is CASSPDRGDLLFSYEQYF. The CDR3 DNA follows: TGTGCCAGCAGTCCAGACAGGGGGGACCTCCTATTCTCCTACGAGCAGTACTTC.

The rearrangement uses TRBV4-1 and TRBJ1-1; a possible D gene is TRBD1 (6 bases). The CDR3 is 16 amino acids. Between the trimmed V and J ends, which lost 3 bases and 6 bases, there was a span of 20 bases. Germline V gene lookup returns CDR1 MGHRA and CDR2 YSYEKL. The CDR3 reads CASSHPKRQERSEAFF. CDR3 DNA sequence: TGCGCCAGCAGCCACCCGAAACGACAGGAGAGATCTGAAGCTTTCTTT.